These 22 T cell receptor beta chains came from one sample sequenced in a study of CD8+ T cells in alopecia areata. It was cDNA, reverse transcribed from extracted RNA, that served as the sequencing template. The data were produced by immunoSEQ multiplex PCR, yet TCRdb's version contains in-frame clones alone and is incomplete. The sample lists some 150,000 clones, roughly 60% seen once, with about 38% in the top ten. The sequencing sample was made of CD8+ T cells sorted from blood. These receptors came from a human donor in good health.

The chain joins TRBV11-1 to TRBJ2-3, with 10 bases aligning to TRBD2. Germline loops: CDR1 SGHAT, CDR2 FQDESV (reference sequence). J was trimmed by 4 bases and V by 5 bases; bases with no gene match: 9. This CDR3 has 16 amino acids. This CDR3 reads CASSLGAGGWADTQYF. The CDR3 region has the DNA TGTGCCAGCAGCCTGGGAGCGGGAGGGTGGGCAGATACGCAGTATTTT.

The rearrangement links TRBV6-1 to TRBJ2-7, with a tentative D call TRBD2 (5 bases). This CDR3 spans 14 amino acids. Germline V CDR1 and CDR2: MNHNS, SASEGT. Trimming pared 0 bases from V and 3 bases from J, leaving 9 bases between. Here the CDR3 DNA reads TGTGCCAGCAGTGAAGCGGGTGGAGGCTACGAGCAGTACTTC. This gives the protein CASSEAGGGYEQYF.

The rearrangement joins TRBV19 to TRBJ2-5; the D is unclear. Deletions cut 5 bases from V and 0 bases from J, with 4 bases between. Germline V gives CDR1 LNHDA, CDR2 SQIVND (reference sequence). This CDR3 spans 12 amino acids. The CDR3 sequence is CASSRYQETQYF. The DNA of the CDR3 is TGTGCCAGTAGTCGGTACCAAGAGACCCAGTACTTC.

In DNA, the CDR3 is TGCAGCGTTGAAGAGAGGACAGATCGAAGCTCCTACAATGAGCAGTTCTTC. It encodes CSVEERTDRSSYNEQFF. V is TRBV29-1 and J is TRBJ2-1; D is possibly TRBD1 (6 bases). The CDR3 length is 17 residues. V dropped 0 bases and J dropped 0 bases, with 15 bases sitting between them. Germline loops: CDR1 SQVTM, CDR2 ANQGSEA.

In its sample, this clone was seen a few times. The DNA for the CDR3 is TGTGCCATCCACTCCCCTATCACCGGGGAGCTGTTTTTT. Its protein product is CAIHSPITGELFF. J is TRBJ2-2 and V is TRBV25-1, with unresolved D. With 10 bases removed from V and 4 bases from J, the gap between germline ends came to 13 bases. Per the germline V gene, CDR1 is MGHDK and CDR2 is SYGVNS. This CDR3 is built from 13 residues.

CDR3 sequence (DNA): TGTGCCAGCTCGGCCGGTTCCTACGAGCAGTACTTC. Protein product: CASSAGSYEQYF. The V gene is TRBV11-2, the J gene TRBJ2-7; no firm D call. Trimming stripped 8 bases from V and 1 base from J, with 9 bases between. Looked up from germline, CDR1 is SGHAT and CDR2 is FQNNGV. The CDR3 is 12 amino acids.

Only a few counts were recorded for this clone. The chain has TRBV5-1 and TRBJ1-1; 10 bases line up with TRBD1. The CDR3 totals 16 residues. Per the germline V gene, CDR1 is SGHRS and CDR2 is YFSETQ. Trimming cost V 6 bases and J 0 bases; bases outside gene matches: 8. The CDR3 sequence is CASIDRDRGMNTEAFF. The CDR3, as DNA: TGCGCCAGCATCGACCGGGACAGGGGCATGAACACTGAAGCTTTCTTT.

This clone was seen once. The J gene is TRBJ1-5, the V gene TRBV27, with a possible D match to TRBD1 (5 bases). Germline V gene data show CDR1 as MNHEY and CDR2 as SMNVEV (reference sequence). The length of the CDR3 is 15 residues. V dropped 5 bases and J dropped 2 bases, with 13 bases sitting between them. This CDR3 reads CASSLTRDGNQPQHF. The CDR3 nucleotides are TGTGCCAGCAGTCTAACCAGGGATGGCAATCAGCCCCAGCATTTT.

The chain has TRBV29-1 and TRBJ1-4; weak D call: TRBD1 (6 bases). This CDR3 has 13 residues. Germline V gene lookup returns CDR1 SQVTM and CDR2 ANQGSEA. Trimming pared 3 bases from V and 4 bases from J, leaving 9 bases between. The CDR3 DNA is TGCAGCGTTGACAGGGGCCTTAATGAAAAACTGTTTTTT. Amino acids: CSVDRGLNEKLFF. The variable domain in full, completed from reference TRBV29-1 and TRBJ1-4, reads SAVISQKPSRDICQRGTSLTIQCQVDSQVTMMFWYRQQPGQSLTLIATANQGSEATYESGFVIDKFPISRPNLTFSTLTVSNMSPEDSSIYLCSVDRGLNEKLFFGSGTQLSVL.

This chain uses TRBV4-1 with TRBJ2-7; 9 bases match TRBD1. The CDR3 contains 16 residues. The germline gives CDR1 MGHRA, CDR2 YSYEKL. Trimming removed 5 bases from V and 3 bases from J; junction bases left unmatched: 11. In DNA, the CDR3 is TGCGCCAGCAGCTCGACCGGTGGGACAGGGTTCTACGAGCAGTACTTC. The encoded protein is CASSSTGGTGFYEQYF.

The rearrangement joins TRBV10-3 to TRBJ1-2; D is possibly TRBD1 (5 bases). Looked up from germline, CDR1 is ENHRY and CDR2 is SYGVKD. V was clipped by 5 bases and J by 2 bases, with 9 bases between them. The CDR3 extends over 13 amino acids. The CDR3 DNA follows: TGTGCCATCAGTTTGGGGACCAACTATGGCTACACCTTC. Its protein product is CAISLGTNYGYTF.

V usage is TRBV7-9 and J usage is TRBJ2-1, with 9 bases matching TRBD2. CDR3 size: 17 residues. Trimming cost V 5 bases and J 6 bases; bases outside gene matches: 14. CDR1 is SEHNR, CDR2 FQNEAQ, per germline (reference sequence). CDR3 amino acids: CASSLLSRTSEFNEQFF. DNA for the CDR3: TGTGCCAGCAGCCTTTTGAGTAGGACTAGCGAGTTCAATGAGCAGTTCTTC.

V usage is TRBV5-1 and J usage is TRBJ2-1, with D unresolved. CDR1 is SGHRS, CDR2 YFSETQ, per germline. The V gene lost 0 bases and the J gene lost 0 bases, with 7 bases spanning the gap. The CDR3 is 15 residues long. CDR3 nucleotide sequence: TGCGCCAGCAGCTTGGCCAAAGTCTCCTACAATGAGCAGTTCTTC. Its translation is CASSLAKVSYNEQFF.

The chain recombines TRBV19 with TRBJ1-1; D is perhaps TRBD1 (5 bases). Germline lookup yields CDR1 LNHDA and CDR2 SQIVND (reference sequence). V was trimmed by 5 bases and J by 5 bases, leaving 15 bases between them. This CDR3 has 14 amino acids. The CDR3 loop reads CASSQKGSVTEAFF. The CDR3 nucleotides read TGTGCCAGTAGTCAAAAGGGGAGTGTTACTGAAGCTTTCTTT.

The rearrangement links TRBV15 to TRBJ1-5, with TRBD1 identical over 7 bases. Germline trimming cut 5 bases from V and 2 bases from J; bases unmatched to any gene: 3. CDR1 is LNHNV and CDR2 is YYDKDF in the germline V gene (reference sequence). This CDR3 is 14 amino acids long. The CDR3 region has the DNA TGTGCCACCAGCTGGACAGGTCGCAATCAGCCCCAGCATTTT. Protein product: CATSWTGRNQPQHF.

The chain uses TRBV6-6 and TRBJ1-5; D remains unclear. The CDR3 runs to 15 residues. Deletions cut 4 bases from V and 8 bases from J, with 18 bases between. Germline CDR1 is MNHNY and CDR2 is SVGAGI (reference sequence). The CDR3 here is CASSSHTFTREPQHF. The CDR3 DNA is TGTGCCAGCAGTTCCCATACATTCACAAGAGAGCCCCAGCATTTT.

The CDR3 coding sequence is TGCGCCAGCAGGCTTGTAGGTCTCGGGGAGCTGTTTTTT. Residues: CASRLVGLGELFF. The J gene is TRBJ2-2, the V gene TRBV10-2; D is ambiguous. Germline V gene data show CDR1 as WSHSY and CDR2 as SAAADI. V lost 6 bases to trimming and J lost 7 bases, with 12 bases between them. This CDR3 comprises 13 residues.

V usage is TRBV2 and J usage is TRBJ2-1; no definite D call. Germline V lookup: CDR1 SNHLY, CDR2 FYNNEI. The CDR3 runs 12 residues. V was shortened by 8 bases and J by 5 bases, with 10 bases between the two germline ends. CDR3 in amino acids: CASHWTNNEQFF. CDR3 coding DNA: TGTGCCAGCCACTGGACGAACAATGAGCAGTTCTTC.

CDR3 DNA: TGTGCCAGCAGCTTAGACTTTGAGCAGTTCTTC. Its translation: CASSLDFEQFF. The gene calls are TRBV7-8 and TRBJ2-1; no definite D call. V lost 1 base and J lost 9, with 4 bases in between. The CDR3 runs to 11 residues. Germline V CDR1 and CDR2: SGHVS, FQNEAQ.

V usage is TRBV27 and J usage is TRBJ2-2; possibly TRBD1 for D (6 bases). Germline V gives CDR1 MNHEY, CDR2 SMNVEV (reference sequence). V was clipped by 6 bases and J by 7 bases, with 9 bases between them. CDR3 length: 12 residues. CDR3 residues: CASSYRDGELFF. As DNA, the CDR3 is TGTGCCAGCAGCTACAGGGACGGGGAGCTGTTTTTT.

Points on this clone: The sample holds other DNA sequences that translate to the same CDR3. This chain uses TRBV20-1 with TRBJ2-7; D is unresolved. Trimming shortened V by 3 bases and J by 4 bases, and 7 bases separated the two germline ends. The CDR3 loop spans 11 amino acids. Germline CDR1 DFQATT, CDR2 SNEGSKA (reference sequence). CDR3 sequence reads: CSARLGYEQYF. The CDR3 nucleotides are TGCAGTGCTAGGCTAGGTTACGAGCAGTACTTC.

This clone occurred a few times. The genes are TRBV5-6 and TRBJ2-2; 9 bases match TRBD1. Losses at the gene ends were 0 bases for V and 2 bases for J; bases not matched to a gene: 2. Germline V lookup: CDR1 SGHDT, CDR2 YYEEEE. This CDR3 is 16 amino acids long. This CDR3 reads CASSLGTGANTGELFF. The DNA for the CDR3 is TGTGCCAGCAGCTTGGGGACAGGGGCAAACACCGGGGAGCTGTTTTTT.